What follows are 26 T cell receptor beta chains derived from one specimen sequenced in a study of CD8 T cells in Susac syndrome. Reverse transcription of about 0.5 to 1 ug RNA used random hexamers. MiXCR was run by TCRdb on the immunoSEQ multiplex PCR reads, yielding one entry per CDR3 protein. The table shows about 180,000 distinct CDR3 sequences, with 85% to 95% occurring only once. The sequenced material came from CD4+ T cells from PBMCs. The receptor set was obtained from a human donor with Susac syndrome.

This sequence joins TRBV29-1 and TRBJ2-5, with 11 bases aligning to TRBD1. Germline V gene sequence: CDR1 SQVTM, CDR2 ANQGSEA. This CDR3 is built from 14 residues. J gave up 5 bases and V 1 base, and 3 bases lay outside the gene matches. The CDR3 coding sequence is TGCAGCGTTGAAGGGACAGGGGGCTGGGAGACCCAGTACTTC. It encodes CSVEGTGGWETQYF.

V usage is TRBV6-6 and J usage is TRBJ1-1; D is unclear. V lost 6 bases and J lost 4, with 9 bases in between. Germline assignment: CDR1 MNHNY and CDR2 SVGAGI (reference sequence). The CDR3 consists of 12 residues. CDR3 DNA: TGTGCCAGCAGCATCGTGGGCACTGAAGCTTTCTTT. As protein: CASSIVGTEAFF.

This clonotype was observed a single time. V gene TRBV9 combines with J gene TRBJ2-2, with TRBD2 matching 15 bases. The CDR3 extends over 17 amino acids. Germline loops: CDR1 SGDLS, CDR2 YYNGEE. The V segment lost 8 bases and the J segment 5 bases; nucleotides outside the gene matches: 10. This CDR3 reads CASASGLAGGMTGELFF. The CDR3 coding sequence is TGTGCCAGTGCATCGGGACTAGCGGGGGGAATGACCGGGGAGCTGTTTTTT.

The chain is built from TRBV20-1 and TRBJ1-1; TRBD1 matches 7 bases. Germline loops: CDR1 DFQATT, CDR2 SNEGSKA (reference sequence). V shed 5 bases and J 4 bases; nucleotides not matched to a gene: 7. This CDR3 contains 13 residues. The CDR3 nucleotides are TGCAGTGCTGGTGGAGGGGGCACCACTGAAGCTTTCTTT. Translated, it gives CSAGGGGTTEAFF.

The V call is TRBV7-2, the J call TRBJ2-1; 9 bases align to TRBD2. Trimming at V came to 3 bases and at J to 8 bases, leaving 5 bases not matched to a gene. This CDR3 contains 14 residues. Per the germline V gene, CDR1 is SGHTA and CDR2 is FQGNSA. The CDR3 spells CASSFGGGVYEQFF. CDR3 in DNA: TGTGCCAGCAGCTTCGGCGGGGGGGTCTATGAGCAGTTCTTC.

V is TRBV19 and J is TRBJ2-5; D is possibly TRBD1 (6 bases). Germline-derived CDR1 and CDR2 are LNHDA and SQIVND (reference sequence). Trimming took off 1 base at V and 6 bases at J, with 15 bases between the two ends. The CDR3 is 15 amino acids. The CDR3 DNA sequence: TGTGCCAGTAGTATAGTGGGGCCAGGGGAGAAGACCCAGTACTTC. This codes for CASSIVGPGEKTQYF. The entire variable domain, with the rest obtained from reference TRBV19 and TRBJ2-5, is as follows: DGGITQSPKYLFRKEGQNVTLSCEQNLNHDAMYWYRQDPGQGLRLIYYSQIVNDFQKGDIAEGYSVSREKKESFPLTVTSAQKNPTAFYLCASSIVGPGEKTQYFGPGTRLLVL.

The rearrangement uses TRBV24-1 and TRBJ2-3; TRBD1 is a possible D gene (6 bases). Germline V gene sequence: CDR1 KGHDR, CDR2 SFDVKD. V shed 12 bases and J shed 3 bases, with 15 bases lying between them. This CDR3 spans 13 amino acids. For the CDR3, the DNA is TGTGCCGCCTCTAGAGGGGGAACAGATACGCAGTATTTT. Its translation: CAASRGGTDTQYF.

V and J are TRBV20-1 and TRBJ2-3; tentatively, D is TRBD1 (5 bases). Trimming removed 6 bases at V and 5 bases at J, with 9 bases between. The CDR3 consists of 11 residues. Germline CDR1 and CDR2: DFQATT and SNEGSKA (reference sequence). The chain's CDR3 is CSARQLDTQYF. The CDR3 nucleotides read TGCAGTGCAAGACAGCTAGATACGCAGTATTTT.

With regard to this clonotype: Sequence at one end of the junction differs from germline and may be a read error. The V gene is TRBV20-1, the J gene TRBJ2-7; 7 nucleotides line up with TRBD2. The CDR3 totals 14 residues. CDR1 and CDR2 (germline): DFQATT, SNEGSKA (reference sequence). In DNA, the CDR3 is TGCAGCGCTAGAAGCGGGACCACCTCTGACGAGCAGTACTTC. Its translation: CSARSGTTSDEQYF.

The chain recombines TRBV2 with TRBJ1-5; D remains ambiguous. This CDR3 is 12 amino acids long. Germline CDR1 reads SNHLY; CDR2 reads FYNNEI. Trimming cost V 8 bases and J 3 bases, with 8 bases left between them. The CDR3 loop is CASAQINQPQHF. DNA for the CDR3: TGTGCCAGCGCGCAGATCAATCAGCCCCAGCATTTT.

The gene calls are TRBV24-1 and TRBJ1-2; 10 nucleotides line up with TRBD1. CDR3 length: 13 residues. Germline values: CDR1 KGHDR, CDR2 SFDVKD. V dropped 7 bases and J dropped 7; count of bases not matched to a gene: 5. For the CDR3, the DNA is TGTGCCACCAGCATCGGACAGGGGGGTGGCTACACCTTC. This sequence encodes CATSIGQGGGYTF.

V is TRBV7-2 and J is TRBJ2-7, with D tentatively TRBD1 or TRBD2 (6 bases each). The germline V gene has CDR1 SGHTA and CDR2 FQGNSA. This CDR3 contains 14 residues. Trimming took off 2 bases at V and 4 bases at J, with 12 bases between the two ends. This chain's CDR3 is CASSLRGARYEQYF. CDR3 DNA: TGTGCCAGCAGCTTAAGGGGGGCAAGATACGAGCAGTACTTC.

The chain couples TRBV11-2 to TRBJ1-5; D gene ambiguous. CDR3 length: 14 residues. Trimming cost V 1 base and J 4 bases, with 8 bases left between them. Germline V CDR1 and CDR2: SGHAT, FQNNGV. CDR3 protein: CASSLVGLNQPQHF. The CDR3 DNA reads TGTGCCAGCAGCTTAGTTGGGTTGAATCAGCCCCAGCATTTT.

This clonotype is a singleton in its sample. The J gene is TRBJ2-2, the V gene TRBV29-1, with D possibly matching TRBD1 (5 bases). The CDR3 runs to 13 residues. The ends were cut back, 7 bases at V and 2 bases at J, with 11 bases in the middle. Looked up from germline, CDR1 is SQVTM and CDR2 is ANQGSEA. The CDR3 spells CSGRQFNTGELFF. The CDR3 DNA follows: TGCAGCGGCCGACAGTTTAACACCGGGGAGCTGTTTTTT.

V and J are TRBV5-6 and TRBJ2-5; possibly TRBD2 for D (5 bases). Germline CDR1 is SGHDT and CDR2 is YYEEEE. CDR3 length: 14 amino acids. V was clipped by 3 bases and J by 5 bases, with 14 bases between them. This chain's CDR3 is CASSSGRAGETQYF. Here the CDR3 DNA reads TGTGCCAGCAGCTCCGGACGGGCGGGCGAGACCCAGTACTTC.

The V gene is TRBV6-2 or TRBV6-3, the J gene TRBJ1-2; D remains unclear. V was cut by 2 bases and J by 3 bases, with 4 bases left in between. Germline CDR1 and CDR2: MNHEY and SVGEGT. The CDR3 covers 12 residues. The CDR3: CASSYRDYGYTF. Written as DNA, the CDR3 is TGTGCCAGCAGTTACAGGGACTATGGCTACACCTTC.

The CDR3 nucleotides read TGTGCCACCAGCGGGGACAGGGTGCAAGGCTACACCTTC. Translation gives CATSGDRVQGYTF. This chain joins TRBV15 and TRBJ1-2; 9 positions match TRBD1. The CDR3 is 13 amino acids. V was pared by 5 bases and J by 8 bases, with 6 bases of the junction left unmatched. The germline V gene has CDR1 LNHNV and CDR2 YYDKDF (reference sequence).

This rearrangement joins TRBV3-1 to TRBJ2-7, with no clear D. There are 14 residues in the CDR3. Trimming removed 3 bases from V and 2 bases from J, with 11 bases in between. CDR1 LGHDT and CDR2 YNNKEL come from the germline V gene (reference sequence). For the CDR3, the DNA is TGTGCCAGCAGCCAGGTCCAGGCAGCCTACGAGCAGTACTTC. Amino acid sequence: CASSQVQAAYEQYF.

The genes are TRBV7-9 and TRBJ1-2, with D unclear. Per germline, CDR1 SEHNR and CDR2 FQNEAQ (reference sequence). Trimming shortened V by 6 bases and J by 0 bases, and 14 bases separated the two germline ends. The CDR3 length is 15 residues. The CDR3 spells CASRGGSLANYGYTF. The CDR3 bases are TGTGCCAGCAGAGGCGGGAGTCTAGCTAACTATGGCTACACCTTC.

J is TRBJ1-5 and V is TRBV20-1; 7 bases match TRBD1. Trimming took 4 bases from V and 4 from J; bases not matched to a gene: 1. Germline CDR1 DFQATT, CDR2 SNEGSKA (reference sequence). The CDR3 covers 12 residues. CDR3 amino acids: CSATRGNQPQHF. The CDR3 DNA sequence: TGCAGTGCTACCAGGGGGAATCAGCCCCAGCATTTT.

This clonotype was recorded only once. This sequence joins TRBV20-1 and TRBJ2-7; 7 bases fit TRBD1. The V gene's germline CDR1 is DFQATT and CDR2 SNEGSKA (reference sequence). This CDR3 contains 15 residues. V was pared by 0 bases and J by 2 bases, with 7 bases of the junction left unmatched. The CDR3 region has the DNA TGCAGTGCTAGAGACGCCGGGACAGCCCCCTACGAGCAGTACTTC. It is translated as CSARDAGTAPYEQYF.

This chain uses TRBV6-1 with TRBJ2-2; D might be TRBD1 (6 bases). The CDR3 length is 16 residues. The germline V gene has CDR1 MNHNS and CDR2 SASEGT. V shed 7 bases and J shed 6 bases, with 21 bases lying between them. The CDR3 spells CASIPPGQVQSGELFF. CDR3 nucleotides: TGTGCCAGCATACCCCCGGGACAAGTTCAGTCCGGGGAGCTGTTTTTT.

The rearrangement links TRBV5-4 to TRBJ2-5; D is uncertain. Germline V lookup: CDR1 SGHNT, CDR2 YYREEE (reference sequence). The V and J ends lost 4 bases and 2 bases respectively, with 6 bases between them. This CDR3 is built from 12 residues. The CDR3 loop reads CASSIGQETQYF. In DNA, the CDR3 is TGTGCCAGCAGCATCGGGCAAGAGACCCAGTACTTC.

The chain employs TRBV3-1 and TRBJ2-7, with D perhaps TRBD1 (6 bases). In germline, CDR1 is LGHDT, CDR2 YNNKEL (reference sequence). V was cut by 0 bases and J by 3 bases, with 9 bases left in between. CDR3 length: 14 amino acids. CDR3 bases: TGTGCCAGCAGCCAAGAGAGGGGGAACTACGAGCAGTACTTC. Protein product: CASSQERGNYEQYF.

The chain couples TRBV9 to TRBJ2-2; no definite D call. Germline V gives CDR1 SGDLS, CDR2 YYNGEE. Trimming left V 4 bases short and J 7 bases short, with 11 bases between. CDR3 length: 13 amino acids. The CDR3 nucleotides are TGTGCCAGCAGCTTCAGGTTAATCGGGGAGCTGTTTTTT. Its translation: CASSFRLIGELFF. The whole variable domain, filled in from reference TRBV9 and TRBJ2-2, reads DSGVTQTPKHLITATGQRVTLRCSPRSGDLSVYWYQQSLDQGLQFLIQYYNGEERAKGNILERFSAQQFPDLHSELNLSSLELGDSALYFCASSFRLIGELFFGEGSRLTVL.

Worth noting for this clonotype: One end of the junction does not line up with germline, which may come from a read error. The chain couples TRBV14 to TRBJ2-3, with D possibly matching TRBD2 (6 bases). Germline loops: CDR1 SGHDN, CDR2 FVKESK. The CDR3 sequence is 14 residues long. CDR3 protein: CASSPREHMGVPHF. In DNA, the CDR3 is TGTGCCAGCAGCCCCCGGGAGCACATGGGGGTCCCGCATTTT.